A single sample is the source of the 7 T cell receptor beta chains below, sequenced in a study of cytomegalovirus exposure and HLA in healthy donors. The PCR had 60 Vbeta and 13 Jbeta primers. The data were produced by immunoSEQ multiplex PCR, yet TCRdb's version contains in-frame clones alone and is incomplete. The top ten hold about 1.4% of the sample, which has about 160,000 clones, roughly 82% seen once. Sequenced sample: PBMCs. The receptors were gathered from a girl under 18 in good health and CMV-seropositive.

The DNA of the CDR3 is TGTGCCAGCAGTTTACCGGGAGGGCGATCCTACGAGCAGTACTTC. This translates into CASSLPGGRSYEQYF. This rearrangement joins TRBV28 to TRBJ2-7; 8 nucleotides agree with TRBD2. The trim removed 2 bases at V and 1 base at J, leaving 4 bases unmatched. CDR3 length: 15 residues. The germline V gene encodes CDR1 MDHEN and CDR2 SYDVKM.

The V call is TRBV30, the J call TRBJ2-2; D is possibly TRBD2 (6 bases). The CDR3 contains 14 residues. The V end was cut by 3 bases, the J end by 5 bases, with 13 bases between. Germline V gene sequence: CDR1 GTSNPN, CDR2 SVGIG (reference sequence). The CDR3, as DNA: TGTGCCTGGAGAGAGGGAGGAGGGACCGGGGAGCTGTTTTTT. It yields the protein CAWREGGGTGELFF.

The sample holds one count of this clone. This chain links TRBV28 with TRBJ1-1, with 7 bases that match TRBD1. There are 15 residues in the CDR3. The germline gives CDR1 MDHEN, CDR2 SYDVKM. The J segment lost 0 bases and the V segment lost 2 bases, leaving 3 bases of the junction unmatched. In DNA form, the CDR3 reads TGTGCCAGCAGTTTACCCGGACAGGTGAACACTGAAGCTTTCTTT. Translation gives CASSLPGQVNTEAFF.

This rearrangement joins TRBV5-5 to TRBJ2-6, with TRBD1 as a possible D gene (6 bases). Germline-derived CDR1 and CDR2 are SGHKS and YYEKEE (reference sequence). Trimming removed 4 bases at V and 4 bases at J, with 21 bases between. The CDR3 consists of 18 residues. The CDR3 DNA is TGTGCCAGCAGCGATGACAGGTTTGTCTCTCCCGGGGCCAACGTCCTGACTTTC. Protein product: CASSDDRFVSPGANVLTF.

This clone was recorded once. The chain has TRBV19 and TRBJ2-1; D is perhaps TRBD1 (6 bases). CDR1 is LNHDA and CDR2 is SQIVND in the germline V gene (reference sequence). V was clipped by 2 bases and J by 2 bases, with 7 bases between them. This CDR3 has 14 amino acids. The CDR3 here is CASSITGTYNEQFF. The CDR3 DNA follows: TGTGCCAGTAGTATAACAGGGACCTACAATGAGCAGTTCTTC.

This rearrangement joins TRBV30 to TRBJ1-2; D call uncertain. With 5 bases removed from V and 6 bases from J, the gap between germline ends came to 16 bases. The CDR3 totals 13 residues. Germline loops: CDR1 GTSNPN, CDR2 SVGIG (reference sequence). Written as DNA, the CDR3 is TGTGCCTGGGGAAGCGCCCGGCGGGATGGCTACACCTTC. Translating gives CAWGSARRDGYTF.

This chain connects TRBV30 to TRBJ2-2; no definite D call. The V gene lost 2 bases and the J gene lost 6 bases, with 7 bases spanning the gap. Germline V gives CDR1 GTSNPN, CDR2 SVGIG (reference sequence). The CDR3 contains 12 residues. The CDR3 loop reads CAWSPRAGELFF. In DNA, the CDR3 is TGTGCCTGGAGTCCCCGGGCCGGGGAGCTGTTTTTT.